This is a list of T cell receptor beta chains from one sample in a study of CD8+ T cells in alopecia areata. Profiled with immunoSEQ multiplex PCR; TCRdb holds only in-frame clones, not every one. The sample holds 190,000 or so clones; about 60% are singletons and the top ten take 10% to 15%. This specimen consisted of CD8+ T cells sorted from blood, obtained at week 24, from a patient treated with tofacitinib. Receptors originate from a human donor with alopecia areata. The CDR3 runs from the conserved cysteine through the conserved F or W. The D gene is left open where the match is weak. A clone size is listed for some rows: how often the clone was seen (once, few, many), or a class if it is expanded.

clone size	V gene	J gene	D gene	CDR3 DNA	CDR3 protein
few	TRBV10-2	TRBJ2-7	-	TGCGCCAGCAGTGTCGGGTACGCCTACGAGCAGTACTTC	CASSVGYAYEQYF
-	TRBV29-1	TRBJ1-6	-	TGCAGCGTTGAAGATTCAATACCTAATTCACCCCTCCACTTT	CSVEDSIPNSPLHF
-	TRBV2	TRBJ2-5	-	TGTGCCAGCAGTGAAAGGTGGGGGGAGACCCAGTACTTC	CASSERWGETQYF
once	TRBV5-6	TRBJ2-7	TRBD2	TGTGCCAGCAGCTCAGGACTAGCGGGGGACTTGAGCTTC	CASSSGLAGDLSF
-	TRBV7-9	TRBJ1-2	-	TGTGCCAGCAGCCCCCCGGACGGATCCAGTTCTAACTATGGCTACACCTTC	CASSPPDGSSSNYGYTF
-	TRBV4-1	TRBJ1-1	-	TGCGCCAGCAGCCAACAAGAGAACACTGAAGCTTTCTTT	CASSQQENTEAFF
-	TRBV13	TRBJ2-7	-	TGTGCCAGCAGCCTTGAAACCTACGAGCAGTACTTC	CASSLETYEQYF
-	TRBV30	TRBJ1-2	TRBD1	TGTGCCGGGACAGGTGGCGAGGACTATGGCTACACCTTC	CAGTGGEDYGYTF
-	TRBV6-5	TRBJ2-7	-	TGTGCCAGCAGTCCGGGCCCCTGGCGGGAGCAGTACTTC	CASSPGPWREQYF
-	TRBV29-1	TRBJ2-2	TRBD2	TGCAGCGTTGAAGATTTTGGGGGGGAGAACACCGGGGAGCTGTTTTTT	CSVEDFGGENTGELFF